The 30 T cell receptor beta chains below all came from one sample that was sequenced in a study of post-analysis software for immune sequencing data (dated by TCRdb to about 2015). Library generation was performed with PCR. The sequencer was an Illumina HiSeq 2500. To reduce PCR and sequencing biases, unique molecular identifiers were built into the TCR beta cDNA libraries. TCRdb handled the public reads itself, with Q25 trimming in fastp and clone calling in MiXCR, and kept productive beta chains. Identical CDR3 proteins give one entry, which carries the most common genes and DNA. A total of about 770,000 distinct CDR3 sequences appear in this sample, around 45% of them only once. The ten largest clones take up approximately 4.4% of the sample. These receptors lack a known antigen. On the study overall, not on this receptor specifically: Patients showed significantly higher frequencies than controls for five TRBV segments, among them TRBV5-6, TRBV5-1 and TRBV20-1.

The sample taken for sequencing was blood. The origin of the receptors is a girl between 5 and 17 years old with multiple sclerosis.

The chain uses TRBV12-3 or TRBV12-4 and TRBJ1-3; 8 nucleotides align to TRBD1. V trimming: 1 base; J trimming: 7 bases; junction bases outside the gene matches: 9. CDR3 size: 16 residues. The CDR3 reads CASSLGPQGVRNTIYF. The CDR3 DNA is TGTGCCAGCAGTTTAGGGCCACAGGGGGTTCGGAACACCATATATTTT.

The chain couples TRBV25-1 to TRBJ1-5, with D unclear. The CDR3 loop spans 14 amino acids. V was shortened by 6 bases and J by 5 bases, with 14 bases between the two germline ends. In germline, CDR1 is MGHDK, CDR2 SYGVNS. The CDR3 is CASRQSGFDQPQHF. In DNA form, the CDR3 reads TGTGCCAGCAGACAATCCGGTTTTGATCAGCCCCAGCATTTT.

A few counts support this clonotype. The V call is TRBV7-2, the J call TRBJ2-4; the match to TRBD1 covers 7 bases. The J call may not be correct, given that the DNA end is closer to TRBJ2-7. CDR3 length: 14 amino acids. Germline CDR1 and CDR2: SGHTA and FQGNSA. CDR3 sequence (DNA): TGTGCCAGCAGCGGCAGGGGGAGTAGGTACGAGCAGTACTTC. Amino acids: CASSGRGSRYEQYF.

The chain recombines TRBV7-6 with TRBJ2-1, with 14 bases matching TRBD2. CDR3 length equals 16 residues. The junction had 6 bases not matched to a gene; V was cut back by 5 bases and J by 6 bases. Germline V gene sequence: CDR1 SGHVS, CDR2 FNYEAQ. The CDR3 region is CASSARTSGRFNEQFF. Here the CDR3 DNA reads TGTGCCAGCAGCGCCCGGACTAGCGGGAGGTTCAATGAGCAGTTCTTC.

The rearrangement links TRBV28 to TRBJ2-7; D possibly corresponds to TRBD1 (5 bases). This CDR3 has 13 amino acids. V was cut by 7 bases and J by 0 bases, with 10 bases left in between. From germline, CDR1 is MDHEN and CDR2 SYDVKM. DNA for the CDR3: TGTGCCAGCAAGACAGACGTCTCCTACGAGCAGTACTTC. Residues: CASKTDVSYEQYF.

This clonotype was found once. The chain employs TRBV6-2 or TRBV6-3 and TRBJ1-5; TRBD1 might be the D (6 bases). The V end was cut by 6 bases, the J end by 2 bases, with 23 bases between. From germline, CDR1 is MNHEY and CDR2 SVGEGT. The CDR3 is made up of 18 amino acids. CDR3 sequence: CASSLIGPGAEGNQPQHF. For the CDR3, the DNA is TGTGCCAGCAGCCTAATTGGCCCAGGGGCCGAGGGCAATCAGCCCCAGCATTTT.

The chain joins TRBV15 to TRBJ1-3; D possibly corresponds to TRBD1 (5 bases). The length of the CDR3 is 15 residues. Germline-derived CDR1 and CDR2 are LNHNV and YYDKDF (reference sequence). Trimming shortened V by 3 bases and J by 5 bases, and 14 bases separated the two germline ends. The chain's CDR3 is CATSSPPGPRNTIYF. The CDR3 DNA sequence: TGTGCCACCAGCAGTCCTCCGGGACCAAGAAACACCATATATTTT.

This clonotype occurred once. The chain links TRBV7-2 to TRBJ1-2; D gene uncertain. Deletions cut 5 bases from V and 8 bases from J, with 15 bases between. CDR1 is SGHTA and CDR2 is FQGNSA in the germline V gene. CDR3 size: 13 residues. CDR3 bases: TGTGCCAGCAGCCTTGCCCAAAAGAGGGGCTACACCTTC. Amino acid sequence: CASSLAQKRGYTF. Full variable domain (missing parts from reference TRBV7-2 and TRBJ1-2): GAGVSQSPSNKVTEKGKDVELRCDPISGHTALYWYRQSLGQGLEFLIYFQGNSAPDKSGLPSDRFSAERTGGSVSTLTIQRTQQEDSAVYLCASSLAQKRGYTFGSGTRLTVV.

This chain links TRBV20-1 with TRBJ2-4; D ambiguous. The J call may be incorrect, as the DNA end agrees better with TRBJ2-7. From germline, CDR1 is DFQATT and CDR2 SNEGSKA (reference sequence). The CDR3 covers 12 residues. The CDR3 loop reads CSARELGYEQYF. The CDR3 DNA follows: TGCAGTGCTAGAGAATTAGGCTACGAGCAGTACTTC.

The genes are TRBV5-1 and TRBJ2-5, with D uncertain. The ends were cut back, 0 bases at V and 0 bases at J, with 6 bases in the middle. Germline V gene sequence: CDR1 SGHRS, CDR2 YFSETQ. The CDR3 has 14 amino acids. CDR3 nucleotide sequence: TGCGCCAGCAGCTTGGGAGTGTACCAAGAGACCCAGTACTTC. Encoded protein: CASSLGVYQETQYF. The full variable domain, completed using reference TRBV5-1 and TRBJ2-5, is KAGVTQTPRYLIKTRGQQVTLSCSPISGHRSVSWYQQTPGQGLQFLFEYFSETQRNKGNFPGRFSGRQFSNSRSEMNVSTLELGDSALYLCASSLGVYQETQYFGPGTRLLVL.

The CDR3 loop is CASSPSASLAGLGEQFF. CDR3 bases: TGTGCCAGCAGCCCTAGTGCCTCGCTAGCGGGATTGGGGGAGCAGTTCTTC. V gene TRBV11-2 combines with J gene TRBJ2-1, with 9 bases matching TRBD2. V dropped 5 bases and J dropped 10; count of bases not matched to a gene: 18. This CDR3 has 17 amino acids. Germline CDR1 and CDR2: SGHAT and FQNNGV.

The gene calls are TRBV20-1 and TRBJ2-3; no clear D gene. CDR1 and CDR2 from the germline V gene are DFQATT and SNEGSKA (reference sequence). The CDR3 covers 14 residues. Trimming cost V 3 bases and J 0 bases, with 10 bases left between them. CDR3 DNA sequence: TGCAGTGCTAGGTGGGGAATCAGCACAGATACGCAGTATTTT. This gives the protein CSARWGISTDTQYF.

CDR3 sequence reads: CASSLSGTRGGEQYF. CDR3 nucleotide sequence: TGTGCCAGCAGTTTATCGGGGACTAGAGGGGGCGAGCAGTACTTC. V is TRBV27 and J is TRBJ2-4; TRBD2 aligns across 8 bases. The J call is uncertain, as TRBJ2-7 better fits the DNA end. The CDR3 runs to 15 residues. Germline assignment: CDR1 MNHEY and CDR2 SMNVEV (reference sequence).

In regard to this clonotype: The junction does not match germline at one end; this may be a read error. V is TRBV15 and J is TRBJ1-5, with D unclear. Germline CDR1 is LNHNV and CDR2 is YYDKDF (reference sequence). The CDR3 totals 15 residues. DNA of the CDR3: TGTGCCACCAGCAGAGTGTTCAGTAGCAACCAGCCCCAGCATTTT. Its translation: CATSRVFSSNQPQHF.

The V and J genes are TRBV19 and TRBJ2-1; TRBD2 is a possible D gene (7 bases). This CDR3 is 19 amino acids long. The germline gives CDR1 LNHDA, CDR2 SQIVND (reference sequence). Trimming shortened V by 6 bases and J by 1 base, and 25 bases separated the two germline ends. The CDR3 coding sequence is TGTGCCAGTAGCGGGGGGCTGGCTATTCCAGGAAATTCCTACAATGAGCAGTTCTTC. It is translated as CASSGGLAIPGNSYNEQFF.

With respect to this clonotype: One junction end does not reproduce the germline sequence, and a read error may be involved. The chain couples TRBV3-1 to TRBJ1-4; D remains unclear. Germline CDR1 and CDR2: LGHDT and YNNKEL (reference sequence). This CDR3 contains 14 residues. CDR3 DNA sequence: TGTGCCAGCAGCCGAGTAACAACCAATGAAAAACTGTTTTTT. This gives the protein CASSRVTTNEKLFF.

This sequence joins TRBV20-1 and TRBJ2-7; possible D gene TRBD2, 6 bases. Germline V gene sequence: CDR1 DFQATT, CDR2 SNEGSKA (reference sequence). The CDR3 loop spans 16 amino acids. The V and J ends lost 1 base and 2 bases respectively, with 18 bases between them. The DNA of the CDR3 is TGCAGTGCTAGAGGGCCGGCTAGCGATTTACCCTACGAGCAGTACTTC. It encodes CSARGPASDLPYEQYF.

CDR3 region: CATSRVEGQPQHF. DNA of the CDR3: TGTGCCACCAGCAGAGTGGAGGGTCAGCCCCAGCATTTT. The chain uses TRBV15 and TRBJ1-5; no clear D gene. This CDR3 is built from 13 residues. V dropped 1 base and J dropped 6 bases, with 7 bases sitting between them. CDR1 and CDR2 (germline): LNHNV, YYDKDF (reference sequence).

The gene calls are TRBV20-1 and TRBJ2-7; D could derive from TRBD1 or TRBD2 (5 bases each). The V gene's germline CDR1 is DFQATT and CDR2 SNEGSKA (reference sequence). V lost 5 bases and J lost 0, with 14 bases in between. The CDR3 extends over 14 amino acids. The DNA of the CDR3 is TGCAGTGCTTTCCGGGACCCTGACTCCTACGAGCAGTACTTC. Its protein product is CSAFRDPDSYEQYF.

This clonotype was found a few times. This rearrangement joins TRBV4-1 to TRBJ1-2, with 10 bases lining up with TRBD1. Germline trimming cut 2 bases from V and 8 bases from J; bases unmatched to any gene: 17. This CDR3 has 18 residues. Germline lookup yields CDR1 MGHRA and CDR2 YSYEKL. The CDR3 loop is CASSQSYPTTGGIYGYTF. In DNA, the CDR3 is TGCGCCAGCAGCCAAAGTTACCCCACGACAGGGGGCATTTACGGCTACACCTTC.

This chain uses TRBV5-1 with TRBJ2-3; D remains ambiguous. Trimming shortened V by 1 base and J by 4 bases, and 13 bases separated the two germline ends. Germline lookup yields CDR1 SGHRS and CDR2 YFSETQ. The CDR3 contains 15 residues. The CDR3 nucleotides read TGCGCCAGCAGCTTGATGGGCCTAGGCCCAGATACGCAGTATTTT. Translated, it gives CASSLMGLGPDTQYF.

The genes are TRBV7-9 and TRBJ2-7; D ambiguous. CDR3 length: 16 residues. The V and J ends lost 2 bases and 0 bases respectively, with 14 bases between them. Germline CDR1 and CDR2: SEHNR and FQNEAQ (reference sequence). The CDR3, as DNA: TGTGCCAGCAGCTTAATTCTCGGCGGCGGCTCCTACGAGCAGTACTTC. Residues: CASSLILGGGSYEQYF.

In DNA, the CDR3 is TGTGCCAGCAGGGGACCTAGCGAGGAAAGGTTCTTC. Translating gives CASRGPSEERFF. The chain joins TRBV28 to TRBJ2-1; D is perhaps TRBD2 (6 bases). With 6 bases removed from V and 15 bases from J, the gap between germline ends came to 18 bases. Germline loops: CDR1 MDHEN, CDR2 SYDVKM. This CDR3 contains 12 residues.

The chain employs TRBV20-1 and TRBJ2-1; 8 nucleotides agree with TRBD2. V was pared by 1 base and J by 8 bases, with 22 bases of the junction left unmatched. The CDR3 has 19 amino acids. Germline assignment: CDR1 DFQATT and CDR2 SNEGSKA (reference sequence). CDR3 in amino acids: CSARVPGTASYGRADEQFF. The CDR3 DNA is TGCAGTGCTAGAGTGCCGGGGACGGCCAGCTACGGGAGGGCCGATGAGCAGTTCTTC.

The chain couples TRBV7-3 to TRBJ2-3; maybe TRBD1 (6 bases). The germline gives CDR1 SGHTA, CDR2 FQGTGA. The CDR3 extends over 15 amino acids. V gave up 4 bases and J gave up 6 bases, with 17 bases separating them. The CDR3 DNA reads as TGTGCCAGCAGCTCAGGGGCCTCACTTGGGGATACGCAGTATTTT. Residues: CASSSGASLGDTQYF. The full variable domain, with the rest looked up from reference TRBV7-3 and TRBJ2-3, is GAGVSQTPSNKVTEKGKYVELRCDPISGHTALYWYRQSLGQGPEFLIYFQGTGAADDSGLPNDRFFAVRPEGSVSTLKIQRTERGDSAVYLCASSSGASLGDTQYFGPGTRLTVL.

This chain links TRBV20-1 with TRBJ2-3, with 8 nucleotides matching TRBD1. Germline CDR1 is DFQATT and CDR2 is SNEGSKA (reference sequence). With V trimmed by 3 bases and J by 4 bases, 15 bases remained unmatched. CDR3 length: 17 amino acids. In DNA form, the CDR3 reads TGCAGTGCTAGGGCTCTCGGACAGGGTCAAGCTGCAGATACGCAGTATTTT. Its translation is CSARALGQGQAADTQYF.

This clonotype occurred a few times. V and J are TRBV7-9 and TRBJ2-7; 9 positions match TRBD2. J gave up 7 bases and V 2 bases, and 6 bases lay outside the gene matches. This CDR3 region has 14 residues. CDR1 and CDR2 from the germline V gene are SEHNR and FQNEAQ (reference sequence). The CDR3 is CASSLSGLANEQYF. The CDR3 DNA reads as TGTGCCAGCAGCTTATCAGGACTAGCGAATGAGCAGTACTTC.

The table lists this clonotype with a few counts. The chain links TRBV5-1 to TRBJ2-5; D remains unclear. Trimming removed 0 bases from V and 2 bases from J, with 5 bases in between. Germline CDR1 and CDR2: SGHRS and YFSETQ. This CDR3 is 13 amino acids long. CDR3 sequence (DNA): TGCGCCAGCAGCTTGGAGCAACAAGAGACCCAGTACTTC. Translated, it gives CASSLEQQETQYF.

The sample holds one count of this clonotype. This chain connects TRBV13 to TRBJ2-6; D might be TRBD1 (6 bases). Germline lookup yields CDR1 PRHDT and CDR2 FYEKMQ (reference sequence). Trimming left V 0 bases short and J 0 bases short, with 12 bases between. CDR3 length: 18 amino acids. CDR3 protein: CASSLGVRGVSGANVLTF. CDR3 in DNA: TGTGCCAGCAGCTTAGGGGTCAGGGGAGTCTCTGGGGCCAACGTCCTGACTTTC.

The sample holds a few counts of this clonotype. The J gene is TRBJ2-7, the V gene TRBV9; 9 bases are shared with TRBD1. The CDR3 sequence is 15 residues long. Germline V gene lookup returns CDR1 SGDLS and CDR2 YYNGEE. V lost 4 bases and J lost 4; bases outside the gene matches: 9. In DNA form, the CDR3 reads TGTGCCAGCAGCCCTTCACAGGGGGCGGGTTACGAGCAGTACTTC. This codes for CASSPSQGAGYEQYF. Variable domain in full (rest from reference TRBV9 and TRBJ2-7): DSGVTQTPKHLITATGQRVTLRCSPRSGDLSVYWYQQSLDQGLQFLIQYYNGEERAKGNILERFSAQQFPDLHSELNLSSLELGDSALYFCASSPSQGAGYEQYFGPGTRLTVT.